This T cell receptor beta chain derives from a study of PD-1 blockade in classical Hodgkin lymphoma. General observations from the study: Patients newly diagnosed and complete responders had comparable baseline diversity.

Every patient experienced relapse after autologous stem cell transplantation, and brentuximab vedotin exposure varied. In regard to this clone: The antigen remains undetermined.

From germline, CDR1 is MNHEY and CDR2 SMNVEV (reference sequence). CDR3 length: 15 residues. V gave up 5 bases and J gave up 4 bases, with 17 bases separating them. Clones were sequenced by immunoSEQ multiplex PCR, and TCRdb holds only the in-frame ones, with some missing. Here the sample spans about 40,000 clones, 80% to 90% being singletons. The source material was peripheral blood mononuclear cells (PBMCs), sampled at baseline. This sequence originates from a human donor with classical Hodgkin lymphoma. The rearrangement joins TRBV27 to TRBJ2-5; D not certain. CDR3 in DNA: TGTGCCAGCAGTCAATCACACTACCCAAGAGAGACCCAGTACTTC. Its translation: CASSQSHYPRETQYF.